The 20 T cell receptor beta chains below were found in one sample sequenced in a study of T cell repertoires in cytomegalovirus infection (dated by TCRdb to about 2019). Their antigens remain unidentified. The data were produced on an Illumina HiSeq 1500. TCRdb cleaned the public reads at Q25 with fastp, built clones with MiXCR and kept in-frame beta chains. All rows with the same CDR3 protein become a single entry with the most common DNA and genes. For this sample there are more than 65,000 distinct CDR3 sequences; about half appear just once. The top ten clonotypes cover about 92% of the sample. The sample's treatment or condition, from its label and the paper: in vitro stimulation with specific CMV peptide epitopes to enrich CMV-specific T cells. Sequencing used CD8+ T cells from cultured PBMCs, obtained from culture after CMV antigen stimulation. All receptors derive from a human donor in good health (CMV status not recorded). Some clones in this sample may be carry-over from other donors' samples.

In its sample, this clonotype was seen a few times. V usage is TRBV13 and J usage is TRBJ1-1, with TRBD1 matching 7 bases. The CDR3 is 15 residues long. Trimming took 4 bases from V and 5 from J; bases not matched to a gene: 10. CDR1 and CDR2 (germline): PRHDT, FYEKMQ (reference sequence). CDR3 coding DNA: TGTGCCAGCAGCTACTACAGGGGATCGGGAACTGAAGCTTTCTTT. This translates into CASSYYRGSGTEAFF.

The V and J genes are TRBV4-2 and TRBJ1-2, with D perhaps TRBD1 (5 bases). The CDR3 covers 14 residues. With 1 base removed from V and 2 bases from J, the gap between germline ends came to 8 bases. Per the germline V gene, CDR1 is LGHNA and CDR2 is YNFKEQ. CDR3 bases: TGTGCCAGCAGCCAAGGACAGTCAAACTATGGCTACACCTTC. Its protein is CASSQGQSNYGYTF.

This clonotype was observed a few times. This chain links TRBV4-2 with TRBJ2-3; 11 bases align to TRBD1. The CDR3 contains 18 residues. V lost 4 bases to trimming and J lost 4 bases; unmatched junction nucleotides: 13. Germline loops: CDR1 LGHNA, CDR2 YNFKEQ. The CDR3 nucleotides are TGTGCCAGCAGCCGATCGGGACAGGGGGTCGATCCGGCAGATACGCAGTATTTT. Translation: CASSRSGQGVDPADTQYF.

CDR3 in amino acids: CASRAWDSGTIYF. The CDR3 DNA follows: TGTGCCAGCAGGGCGTGGGACTCAGGGACCATATATTTT. The chain links TRBV2 to TRBJ1-3; D may be TRBD1 (5 bases). The V end lost 6 bases, the J end lost 10 bases, and 16 bases lay between the germline ends. Looked up from germline, CDR1 is SNHLY and CDR2 is FYNNEI. This CDR3 is built from 13 residues.

This clonotype appeared a few times. This chain joins TRBV19 and TRBJ2-2; D unclear. V was pared by 7 bases and J by 7 bases, with 10 bases between. CDR3 size: 12 residues. Germline V gene lookup returns CDR1 LNHDA and CDR2 SQIVND (reference sequence). In DNA, the CDR3 is TGTGCCAGTAAAGCAGACTTCGGGGAGCTGTTTTTT. This gives the protein CASKADFGELFF. Full variable domain (remainder filled in from reference TRBV19 and TRBJ2-2): DGGITQSPKYLFRKEGQNVTLSCEQNLNHDAMYWYRQDPGQGLRLIYYSQIVNDFQKGDIAEGYSVSREKKESFPLTVTSAQKNPTAFYLCASKADFGELFFGEGSRLTVL.

The rearrangement joins TRBV6-5 to TRBJ2-1; D gene uncertain. CDR1 is MNHEY and CDR2 is SVGAGI in the germline V gene. This CDR3 is built from 14 residues. The ends were cut back, 6 bases at V and 0 bases at J, with 9 bases in the middle. The CDR3 spells CASSSSTSYNEQFF. As DNA, the CDR3 is TGTGCCAGCAGCTCTAGTACCTCCTACAATGAGCAGTTCTTC.

This clonotype was observed at least ten times. This chain connects TRBV7-2 to TRBJ2-5; 7 bases agree with TRBD2. The V segment lost 5 bases and the J segment 5 bases; nucleotides outside the gene matches: 8. The CDR3 spans 14 residues. The germline V gene encodes CDR1 SGHTA and CDR2 FQGNSA. CDR3 in amino acids: CASSLGGRTETQYF. The CDR3 coding sequence is TGTGCCAGCAGCCTAGGCGGGAGAACGGAGACCCAGTACTTC.

This clonotype was recorded a few times. The chain links TRBV7-8 to TRBJ1-1; D is perhaps TRBD1 (5 bases). The V and J ends lost 5 bases and 1 base respectively, with 14 bases between them. CDR1 SGHVS and CDR2 FQNEAQ come from the germline V gene. This CDR3 has 15 residues. The CDR3 protein is CASSTQGRANTEAFF. The CDR3 coding sequence is TGTGCCAGCAGCACCCAGGGAAGGGCGAACACTGAAGCTTTCTTT.

This chain uses TRBV7-2 with TRBJ2-4; 11 bases match TRBD2. Germline trimming cut 1 base from V and 2 bases from J; bases unmatched to any gene: 16. There are 21 residues in the CDR3. Germline CDR1 and CDR2: SGHTA and FQGNSA. CDR3: CASSLDLLAGVEGRTKNIQYF. The CDR3, as DNA: TGTGCCAGCAGCTTAGATCTACTAGCGGGAGTGGAGGGAAGAACCAAAAACATTCAGTACTTC.

The rearrangement joins TRBV9 to TRBJ2-5; D is possibly TRBD1 (8 bases). V was pared by 0 bases and J by 2 bases, with 17 bases between. This CDR3 contains 17 residues. Germline lookup yields CDR1 SGDLS and CDR2 YYNGEE. The DNA for the CDR3 is TGTGCCAGCAGCGTAGGAGACAGGGGAGGGGGTCAAGAGACCCAGTACTTC. It yields the protein CASSVGDRGGGQETQYF.

The V call is TRBV27, the J call TRBJ2-3; D ambiguous. This CDR3 has 13 residues. V dropped 5 bases and J dropped 2 bases, with 8 bases sitting between them. Germline values: CDR1 MNHEY, CDR2 SMNVEV (reference sequence). CDR3 region: CASSIFHTDTQYF. Written as DNA, the CDR3 is TGTGCCAGCAGTATATTCCACACAGATACGCAGTATTTT.

Ten or more counts support this clonotype. The rearrangement joins TRBV27 to TRBJ2-1; a possible D gene is TRBD2 (6 bases). The germline V gene encodes CDR1 MNHEY and CDR2 SMNVEV (reference sequence). This CDR3 has 17 residues. Trimming took 3 bases from V and 1 from J, leaving 16 bases between them. DNA for the CDR3: TGTGCCAGCAGTTTCGGTACGGGGGAGAGGTCCTACAATGAGCAGTTCTTC. This gives the protein CASSFGTGERSYNEQFF.

The chain uses TRBV13 and TRBJ1-3; D not certain. Germline CDR1 and CDR2: PRHDT and FYEKMQ (reference sequence). This CDR3 is built from 15 residues. Deletions cut 5 bases from V and 3 bases from J, with 14 bases between. The CDR3, as DNA: TGTGCCAGCAGCCCCCTGGAAGAGGGTGGAAACACCATATATTTT. This gives the protein CASSPLEEGGNTIYF.

A few counts support this clonotype. The chain is built from TRBV11-2 and TRBJ2-2; D call uncertain. Per the germline V gene, CDR1 is SGHAT and CDR2 is FQNNGV. The CDR3 spans 15 residues. Trimming pared 5 bases from V and 4 bases from J, leaving 14 bases between. The CDR3 is CASSPLDLGTGELFF. The CDR3 region has the DNA TGTGCCAGCAGCCCCCTTGACCTTGGCACCGGGGAGCTGTTTTTT.

This chain links TRBV7-6 with TRBJ2-6, with 9 bases lining up with TRBD2. Germline V lookup: CDR1 SGHVS, CDR2 FNYEAQ. CDR3 length equals 17 residues. J lost 0 bases, V lost 2 bases, and 2 bases had no gene match. The CDR3: CASSLKREVSGANVLTF. CDR3 in DNA: TGTGCCAGCAGCTTAAAGCGGGAGGTCTCTGGGGCCAACGTCCTGACTTTC.

This chain connects TRBV6-5 to TRBJ2-7, with 8 bases lining up with TRBD1. Germline CDR1 is MNHEY and CDR2 is SVGAGI. Trimming removed 6 bases from V and 3 bases from J; junction bases left unmatched: 10. The CDR3 consists of 15 residues. CDR3 in DNA: TGTGCCAGCAGCACCTGGACAGGGAGAAACTACGAGCAGTACTTC. This translates into CASSTWTGRNYEQYF.

The gene calls are TRBV4-2 and TRBJ1-1, with TRBD1 matching over 7 bases. Trimming removed 4 bases from V and 1 base from J; junction bases left unmatched: 9. CDR3 length: 16 residues. The germline V gene has CDR1 LGHNA and CDR2 YNFKEQ. DNA of the CDR3: TGTGCCAGCAGCCCAGGGGGAGCAGTAAAGAACACTGAAGCTTTCTTT. Amino acids: CASSPGGAVKNTEAFF.

The genes are TRBV12-3 or TRBV12-4 and TRBJ2-3, with a possible D match to TRBD1 (6 bases). The germline V and J ends were trimmed by 4 bases and 3 bases, with 11 bases remaining between them. This CDR3 is 14 amino acids long. CDR3 protein: CASSSGQRTDTQYF. CDR3 bases: TGTGCCAGCAGTTCCGGACAGCGTACAGATACGCAGTATTTT.

Only one count was recorded for this clonotype. V gene TRBV5-3 combines with J gene TRBJ2-1, with D maybe TRBD1 (5 bases). TRBV5-3 is sorted into the ORF group, with uncertain function. The CDR3 has 12 amino acids. Between the trimmed V and J ends, which lost 8 bases and 8 bases, there was a span of 14 bases. The chain's CDR3 is CASRARRHEQFF. The DNA for the CDR3 is TGTGCCAGCAGGGCTAGACGGCATGAGCAGTTCTTC.

The chain combines TRBV7-9 with TRBJ2-1; the match to TRBD2 covers 14 bases. Per germline, CDR1 SEHNR and CDR2 FQNEAQ (reference sequence). V dropped 4 bases and J dropped 6; count of bases not matched to a gene: 2. This CDR3 has 15 residues. The CDR3 DNA reads TGTGCCAGCAGCTCGACTAGCGGGAGGGCCAATGAGCAGTTCTTC. This encodes CASSSTSGRANEQFF.